The T cell receptor beta chain described here comes from a study of early T cells in non-severe SARS-CoV-2 infection (dated by TCRdb to the early 2020s). Broadly, across the study: Bulk RNA from unsorted whole blood was used for TCR sequencing, so alpha and beta chains could not be paired.

This was a case-control study nested in a cohort of healthcare workers in London, UK, who had nasopharyngeal swab PCR tests and blood samples taken every week. Healthcare workers were recruited during the week of the UK lockdown, between 23 and 31 March 2020, and followed weekly for up to roughly 15 weeks. Library creation used 5' RACE. The run used a NextSeq 500. Unique molecular identifiers were attached to individual cDNA molecules in the TCR library protocol so that sequencing error and PCR bias could be corrected. TCR alpha and beta chains were both sequenced, and the abundances of alpha and beta sequences in each sample were closely correlated with each other. Processing in the source paper ran as follows. Decombinator V4 was used to annotate TCR sequences for V gene, J gene and CDR3. TCRs were defined as expanded if a significant change between any two time points was detected under a Poisson model with p below 0.0001. TCR abundances were normalised to the total number of TCRs sequenced per sample and expressed as counts per million. MAIT TCRs were defined by TRAV1-2 paired with TRAJ12, TRAJ20 or TRAJ33, and iNKT TCRs by TRAV10 paired with TRAJ18. VDJdb, accessed on 1 November 2021, was searched for TCRs annotated for CMV, EBV and SARS-CoV-2, and TCRs annotated for more than one antigen were excluded. The public reads were reanalyzed by TCRdb: fastp trimming at Q25, MiXCR alignment, in-frame beta chains only. Every distinct CDR3 protein forms one entry, paired with its most common genes and DNA. In this record, the V and J calls reflect TCRdb's handling and not the investigators' own analysis. Recorded for this sample are approximately 56,000 distinct CDR3 sequences; about 9.1% of them occurred a single time. Under 5% of the sample belongs to the ten largest clones.

Its CDR3 holds 19 amino acids, cysteine through phenylalanine. Of all the DNA, just the CDR3 is kept, 57 bases in frame from base 1. Relative to germline, V is missing 3 bases and J is missing 4 bases, with 15 bases of the junction outside any gene match. For CDR1 and CDR2, the germline V gene (reference sequence) lists SGHKS and YYEKEE. The investigation overall reported the following: VDJdb matching was skewed toward anti-spike CD8 responses and likely underestimated virus-specific expansions by missing private and CD4 specificities.

On this clonotype: Its cognate antigen has yet to be identified. Per-base qualities were not stored, and no clone one base away is much larger.

The TCR was taken from an adult who was a healthcare worker with PCR-confirmed SARS-CoV-2 infection or an uninfected control (not recorded which). Sequenced: whole blood. The rearranged chain carries TRBV5-5 and TRBJ2-7, with 14 bases in between that match TRBD2. The DNA is as follows: TGTGCCAGCAGCTGGAGACTAGCGGGAGGGCCGTCCGAATTTTACGAGCAGTACTTC. The translation is CASSWRLAGGPSEFYEQYF.